The 4 T cell receptor beta chains reported below all come from one sample, sequenced in a study of T cell responses to AZD1222 COVID-19 vaccine. Sequencing used immunoSEQ multiplex PCR; TCRdb keeps in-frame clones, though not all of them. This table has over 110,000 clones, approximately 90% appearing once. The specimen comprised peripheral blood, sampled on day 0 of AZD1222 vaccination. The receptors shown here come from an adult in good health.

The chain is built from TRBV5-1 and TRBJ2-6; D gene unclear. Looked up from germline, CDR1 is SGHRS and CDR2 is YFSETQ. V shed 6 bases and J shed 4 bases, with 11 bases lying between them. The CDR3 contains 14 residues. The DNA of the CDR3 is TGCGCCAGCACCAAAAATCTCGGGGCCAACGTCCTGACTTTC. It specifies CASTKNLGANVLTF.

For the CDR3, the DNA is TGTGCCAGTACCATGGGACCGGTGAACACTGAAGCTTTCTTT. It yields the protein CASTMGPVNTEAFF. The rearrangement uses TRBV19 and TRBJ1-1, with D maybe TRBD1 (5 bases). The V end was cut by 7 bases, the J end by 0 bases, with 12 bases between. The CDR3 loop spans 14 amino acids. Germline CDR1 reads LNHDA; CDR2 reads SQIVND (reference sequence).

The chain couples TRBV11-2 to TRBJ2-2, with a weak D call TRBD1 (6 bases). Germline-derived CDR1 and CDR2 are SGHAT and FQNNGV. The CDR3 is 15 residues long. V was clipped by 4 bases and J by 5 bases, with 14 bases between them. The CDR3 region is CASSSTRTETGELFF. As DNA, the CDR3 is TGTGCCAGCAGCTCCACCCGGACAGAGACCGGGGAGCTGTTTTTT.

The chain employs TRBV6-6 and TRBJ1-1, with 7 bases fitting TRBD1. Trimming cost V 7 bases and J 11 bases; bases outside gene matches: 22. The CDR3 is made up of 16 amino acids. Germline V gene lookup returns CDR1 MNHNY and CDR2 SVGAGI (reference sequence). The CDR3 coding sequence is TGTGCCAGCATCGACGTAGACAGGGAGGGGGTATTATCGGCTTTCTTT. Translating it yields CASIDVDREGVLSAFF.